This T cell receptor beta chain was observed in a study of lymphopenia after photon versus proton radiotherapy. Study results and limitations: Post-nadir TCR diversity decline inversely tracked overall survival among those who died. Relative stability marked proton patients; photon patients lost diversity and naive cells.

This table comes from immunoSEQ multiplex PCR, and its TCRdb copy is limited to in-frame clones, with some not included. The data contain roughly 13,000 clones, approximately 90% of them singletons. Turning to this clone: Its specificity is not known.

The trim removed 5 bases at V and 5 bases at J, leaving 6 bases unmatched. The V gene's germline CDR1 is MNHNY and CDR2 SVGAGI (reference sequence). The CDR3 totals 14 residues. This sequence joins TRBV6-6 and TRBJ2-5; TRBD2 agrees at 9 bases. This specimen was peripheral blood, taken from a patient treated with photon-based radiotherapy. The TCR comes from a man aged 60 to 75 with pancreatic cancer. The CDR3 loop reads CASSHSGGRETQYF. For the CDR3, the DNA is TGTGCCAGCAGTCATAGCGGGGGCCGGGAGACCCAGTACTTC.